This T cell receptor beta chain appears in the sequencing data of a study of spatial heterogeneity in lung cancer. This CDR3 is 17 amino acids long. After removal of 1 base from V and 0 bases from J, the junction contained 1 base not matched to a gene. The V gene's germline CDR1 is MNHEY and CDR2 SMNVEV (reference sequence). In this sample, this clonotype turned up many times. Since a much larger clone is just one base distant, this may be a read error. The time point was: sample taken at primary tumor resection. Unsorted whole RNA samples from tumor, nontumor lung or frozen PBMC were sequenced. TCR cDNA molecules each carried a unique molecular identifier. TCRdb called the 5' RACE reads again in MiXCR, with one record for every CDR3 protein. The data contain thousands of distinct CDR3 sequences, around an eighth of them seen just once; the ten biggest clones take up 20%.

The starting material was normal lung tissue next to the tumor, obtained at surgery. This chain joins TRBV27 and TRBJ2-1; 12 bases are shared with TRBD2. The sequence came from a female donor with early-stage non-small cell lung cancer. CDR3 DNA sequence: TGTGCCAGCAGTTTATTGACTAGCGGGAGCTCCTACAATGAGCAGTTCTTC. This translates into CASSLLTSGSSYNEQFF.